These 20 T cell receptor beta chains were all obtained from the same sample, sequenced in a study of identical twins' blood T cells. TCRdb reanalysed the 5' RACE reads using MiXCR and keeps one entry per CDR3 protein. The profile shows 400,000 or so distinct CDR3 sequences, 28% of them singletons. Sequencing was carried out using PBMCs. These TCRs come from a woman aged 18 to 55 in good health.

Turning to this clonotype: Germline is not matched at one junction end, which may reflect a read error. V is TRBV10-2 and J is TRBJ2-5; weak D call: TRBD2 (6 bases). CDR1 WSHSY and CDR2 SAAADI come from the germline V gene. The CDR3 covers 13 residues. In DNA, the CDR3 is TGCGCCAGCAGACCGGGACTTCAAGAGACTCAGTACTTC. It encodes CASRPGLQETQYF.

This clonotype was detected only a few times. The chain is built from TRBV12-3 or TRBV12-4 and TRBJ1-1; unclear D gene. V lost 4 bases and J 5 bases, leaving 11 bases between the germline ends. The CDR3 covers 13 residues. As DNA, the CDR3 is TGTGCCAGCAGTTACGGGTTGTCGACTGAAGCTTTCTTT. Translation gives CASSYGLSTEAFF.

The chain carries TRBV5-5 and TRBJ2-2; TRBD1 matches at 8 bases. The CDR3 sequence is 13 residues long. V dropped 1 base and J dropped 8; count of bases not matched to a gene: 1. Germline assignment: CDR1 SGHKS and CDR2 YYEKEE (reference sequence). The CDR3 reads CASSLWTGGELFF. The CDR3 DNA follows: TGTGCCAGCAGCTTGTGGACAGGGGGGGAGCTGTTTTTT.

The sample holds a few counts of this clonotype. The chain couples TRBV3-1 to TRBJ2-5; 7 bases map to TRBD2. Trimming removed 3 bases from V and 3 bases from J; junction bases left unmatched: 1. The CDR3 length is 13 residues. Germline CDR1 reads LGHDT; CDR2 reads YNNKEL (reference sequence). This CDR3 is CASSHLAEETQYF. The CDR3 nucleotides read TGTGCCAGCAGCCACCTAGCGGAAGAGACCCAGTACTTC.

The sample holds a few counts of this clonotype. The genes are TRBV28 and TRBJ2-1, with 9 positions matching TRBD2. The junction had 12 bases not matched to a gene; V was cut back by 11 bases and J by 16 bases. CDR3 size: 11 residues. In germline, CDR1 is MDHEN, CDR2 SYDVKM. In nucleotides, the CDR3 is TGTGCCCTGGGGCCGGGACTAGCTCCCTTCTTC. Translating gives CALGPGLAPFF.

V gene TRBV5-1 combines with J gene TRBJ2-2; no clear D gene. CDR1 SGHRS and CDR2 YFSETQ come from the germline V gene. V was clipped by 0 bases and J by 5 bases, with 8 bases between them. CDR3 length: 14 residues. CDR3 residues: CASSLDRRTGELFF. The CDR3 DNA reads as TGCGCCAGCAGCTTGGACCGGCGGACCGGGGAGCTGTTTTTT.

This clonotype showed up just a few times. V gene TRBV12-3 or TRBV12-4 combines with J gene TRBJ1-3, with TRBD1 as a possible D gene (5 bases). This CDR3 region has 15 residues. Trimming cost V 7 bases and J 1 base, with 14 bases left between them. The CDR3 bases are TGTGCCAGCATCCCTCAAGCAGGGTCTGGAAACACCATATATTTT. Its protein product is CASIPQAGSGNTIYF.

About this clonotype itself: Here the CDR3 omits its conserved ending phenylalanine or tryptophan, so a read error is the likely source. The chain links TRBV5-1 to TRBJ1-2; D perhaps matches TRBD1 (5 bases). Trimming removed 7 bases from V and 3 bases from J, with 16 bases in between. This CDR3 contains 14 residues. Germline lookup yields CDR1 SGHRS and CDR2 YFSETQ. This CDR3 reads CASRRQRSDYGYTL. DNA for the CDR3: TGCGCCAGCCGCCGACAGAGGAGTGACTATGGCTACACCCTC.

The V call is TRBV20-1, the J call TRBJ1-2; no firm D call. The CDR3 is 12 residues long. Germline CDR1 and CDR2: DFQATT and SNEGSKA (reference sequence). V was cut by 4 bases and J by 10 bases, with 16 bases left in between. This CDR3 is CSAIPTAFDYTF. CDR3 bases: TGCAGTGCTATCCCCACAGCGTTTGACTACACCTTC.

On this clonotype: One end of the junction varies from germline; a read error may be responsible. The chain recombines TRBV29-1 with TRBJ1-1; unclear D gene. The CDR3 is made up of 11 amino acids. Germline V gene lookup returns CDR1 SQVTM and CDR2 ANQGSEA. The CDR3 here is CSGDVNAEAFF. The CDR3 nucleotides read TGCAGCGGGGATGTGAACGCTGAAGCTTTCTTT.

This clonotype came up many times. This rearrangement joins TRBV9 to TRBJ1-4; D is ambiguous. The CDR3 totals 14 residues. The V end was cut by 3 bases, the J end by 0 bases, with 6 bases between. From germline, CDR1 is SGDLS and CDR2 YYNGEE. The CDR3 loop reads CASSAGATNEKLFF. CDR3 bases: TGTGCCAGCAGCGCCGGGGCAACTAATGAAAAACTGTTTTTT.

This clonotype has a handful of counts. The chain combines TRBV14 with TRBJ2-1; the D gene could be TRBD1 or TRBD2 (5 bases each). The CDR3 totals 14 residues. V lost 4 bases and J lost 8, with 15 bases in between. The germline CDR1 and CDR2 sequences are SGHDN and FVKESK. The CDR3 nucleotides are TGTGCCAGCAGCCCGTTGGGGGAACGGGATGAGCAGTTCTTC. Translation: CASSPLGERDEQFF.

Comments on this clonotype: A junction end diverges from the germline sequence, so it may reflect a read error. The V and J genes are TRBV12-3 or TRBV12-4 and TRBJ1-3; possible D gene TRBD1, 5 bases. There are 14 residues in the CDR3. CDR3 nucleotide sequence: TGTGCCGGCAGTTTACAGGACGCTGGAAACACCATATATTTT. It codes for CAGSLQDAGNTIYF.

This chain's CDR3 is CASRQGQLGGYTF. CDR3 coding DNA: TGTGCCAGCAGACAGGGTCAGCTCGGTGGCTACACCTTC. The chain couples TRBV28 to TRBJ1-2; D perhaps matches TRBD1 (6 bases). Germline V gene lookup returns CDR1 MDHEN and CDR2 SYDVKM. CDR3 size: 13 residues. Trimming took 6 bases from V and 7 from J, leaving 15 bases between them.

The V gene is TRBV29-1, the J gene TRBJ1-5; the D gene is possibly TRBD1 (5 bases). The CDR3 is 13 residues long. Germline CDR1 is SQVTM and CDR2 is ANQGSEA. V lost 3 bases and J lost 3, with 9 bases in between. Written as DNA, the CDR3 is TGCAGCGTTGAGACAGCTCACAATCAGCCCCAGCATTTT. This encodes CSVETAHNQPQHF.

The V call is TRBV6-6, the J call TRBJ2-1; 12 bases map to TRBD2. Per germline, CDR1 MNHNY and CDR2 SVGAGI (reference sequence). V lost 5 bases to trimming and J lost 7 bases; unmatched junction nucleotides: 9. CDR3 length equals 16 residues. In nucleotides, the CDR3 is TGTGCCAGCAGTCACCAATGGACTAGCGGGATGAATGAGCAGTTCTTC. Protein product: CASSHQWTSGMNEQFF.

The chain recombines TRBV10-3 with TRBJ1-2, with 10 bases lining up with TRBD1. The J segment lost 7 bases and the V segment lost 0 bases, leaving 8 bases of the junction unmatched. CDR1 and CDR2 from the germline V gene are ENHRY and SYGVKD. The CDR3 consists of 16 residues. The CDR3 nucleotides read TGTGCCATCAGTGAGTCGGAGGGACAGGGGAAGAGTGGCTACACCTTC. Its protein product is CAISESEGQGKSGYTF.

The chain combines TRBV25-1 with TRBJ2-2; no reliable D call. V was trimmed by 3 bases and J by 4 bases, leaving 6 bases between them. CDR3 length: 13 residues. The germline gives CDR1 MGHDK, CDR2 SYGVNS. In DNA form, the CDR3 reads TGTGCCAGCAGTGATCGTAGCACCGGGGAGCTGTTTTTT. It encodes CASSDRSTGELFF.

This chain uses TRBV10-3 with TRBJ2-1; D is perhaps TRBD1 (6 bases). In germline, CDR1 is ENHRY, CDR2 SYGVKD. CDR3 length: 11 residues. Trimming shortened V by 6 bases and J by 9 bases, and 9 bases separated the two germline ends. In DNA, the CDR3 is TGTGCCATCAGCTGGGGGCGTGAGCAGTTCTTC. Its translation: CAISWGREQFF.

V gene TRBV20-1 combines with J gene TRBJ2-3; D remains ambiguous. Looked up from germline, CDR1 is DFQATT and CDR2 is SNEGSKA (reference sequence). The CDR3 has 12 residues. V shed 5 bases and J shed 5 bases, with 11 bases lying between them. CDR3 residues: CSAGQRRDTQYF. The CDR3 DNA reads TGCAGTGCTGGGCAGCGCAGAGATACGCAGTATTTT.